Below, 20 T cell receptor beta chains from the same sample are listed, as sequenced in a study of OX40 agonist ivuxolimab in advanced cancers. Profiled with immunoSEQ multiplex PCR; TCRdb holds only in-frame clones, not every one. The table has just over 20,000 clones, 75% to 85% seen once; the top ten hold less than 9.5%. Sequencing used CD4+ or CD8+ T cells sorted from blood, obtained in a trial of the OX40 agonist ivuxolimab. These receptors originate from an adult with an advanced solid tumor such as melanoma, head and neck, liver or kidney cancer.

The V call is TRBV25-1, the J call TRBJ1-5, with a tentative D call TRBD1 (5 bases). The CDR3 runs 13 residues. Germline CDR1 is MGHDK and CDR2 is SYGVNS. The V gene lost 4 bases and the J gene lost 4 bases, with 8 bases spanning the gap. Here the CDR3 reads CASSGQWNQPQHF. DNA for the CDR3: TGTGCCAGCAGTGGACAGTGGAATCAGCCCCAGCATTTT.

This clone was detected once. The chain is built from TRBV5-8 and TRBJ1-1; no firm D call. The V end lost 3 bases, the J end lost 10 bases, and 13 bases lay between the germline ends. The CDR3 has 12 residues. Germline loops: CDR1 SGHTS, CDR2 YDEGEE. CDR3 nucleotide sequence: TGTGCCAGCAGCTCCGTTCGGAGGGCAGCTTTCTTT. Its protein is CASSSVRRAAFF.

The chain has TRBV20-1 and TRBJ2-3; D remains unclear. Germline CDR1 reads DFQATT; CDR2 reads SNEGSKA (reference sequence). The CDR3 totals 11 residues. Trimming removed 2 bases from V and 2 bases from J, with 2 bases in between. The DNA of the CDR3 is TGCAGTGCTAGATACACAGATACGCAGTATTTT. Its protein is CSARYTDTQYF.

The V and J genes are TRBV7-6 and TRBJ2-7; maybe TRBD1 (6 bases). Trimming took 3 bases from V and 5 from J, leaving 14 bases between them. The V gene's germline CDR1 is SGHVS and CDR2 FNYEAQ. CDR3 length: 14 amino acids. The CDR3: CASSLTGGYNEQYF. The CDR3 DNA follows: TGTGCCAGCAGCTTGACAGGCGGATACAACGAGCAGTACTTC.

This chain links TRBV6-6 with TRBJ2-5, with D possibly being TRBD1 (6 bases). Per the germline V gene, CDR1 is MNHNY and CDR2 is SVGAGI (reference sequence). V was shortened by 8 bases and J by 4 bases, with 17 bases between the two germline ends. This CDR3 comprises 14 residues. As DNA, the CDR3 is TGTGCCAGCCGACCTAAGGGGGTTATAGAGACCCAGTACTTC. Its translation is CASRPKGVIETQYF.

This clone was seen only once. The rearrangement joins TRBV11-2 to TRBJ2-5; 15 bases match TRBD2. CDR3 length: 17 amino acids. Per germline, CDR1 SGHAT and CDR2 FQNNGV. The trim removed 5 bases at V and 3 bases at J, leaving 7 bases unmatched. CDR3 DNA sequence: TGTGCCAGCAGCGAGGGACTAGCGGGGGGCCACAAAGAGACCCAGTACTTC. Protein sequence: CASSEGLAGGHKETQYF. The entire variable domain, with the rest obtained from reference TRBV11-2 and TRBJ2-5, is as follows: EAGVAQSPRYKIIEKRQSVAFWCNPISGHATLYWYQQILGQGPKLLIQFQNNGVVDDSQLPKDRFSAERLKGVDSTLKIQPAKLEDSAVYLCASSEGLAGGHKETQYFGPGTRLLVL.

This sequence joins TRBV9 and TRBJ2-5; the match to TRBD1 covers 7 bases. Trimming cost V 4 bases and J 2 bases; bases outside gene matches: 5. CDR1 is SGDLS, CDR2 YYNGEE, per germline. The CDR3 consists of 14 residues. The CDR3 sequence: CASSWGTEQETQYF. The CDR3 region has the DNA TGTGCCAGCAGCTGGGGGACAGAGCAAGAGACCCAGTACTTC.

This chain uses TRBV2 with TRBJ2-7; 11 positions agree with TRBD1. Germline loops: CDR1 SNHLY, CDR2 FYNNEI. Trimming cost V 7 bases and J 9 bases; bases outside gene matches: 11. The CDR3 has 14 residues. CDR3 residues: CASTGQGASRGQYF. CDR3 coding DNA: TGTGCCAGCACTGGACAGGGGGCGAGTAGGGGGCAGTACTTC.

This chain uses TRBV5-6 with TRBJ1-2; D unresolved. The V gene lost 6 bases and the J gene lost 7 bases, with 10 bases spanning the gap. The CDR3 is 11 residues long. CDR1 is SGHDT, CDR2 YYEEEE, per germline. The CDR3 nucleotides are TGTGCCAGCACCGCTATGGGTGGCTACACCTTC. It is translated as CASTAMGGYTF.

This clone was observed once. The chain employs TRBV9 and TRBJ1-2; the match to TRBD1 covers 12 bases. The CDR3 extends over 17 amino acids. Germline V lookup: CDR1 SGDLS, CDR2 YYNGEE. V shed 0 bases and J 12 bases; nucleotides not matched to a gene: 15. The CDR3 spells CASSVGDRGRPAVKNTF. The CDR3 DNA is TGTGCCAGCAGCGTAGGGGACAGGGGGCGCCCAGCCGTGAAGAACACCTTC.

The DNA for the CDR3 is TGTGCCAGCAGTGAACGGACAGGTTACAATGAGCAGTTCTTC. It codes for CASSERTGYNEQFF. V usage is TRBV2 and J usage is TRBJ2-1; the match to TRBD1 covers 7 bases. The CDR3 runs to 14 residues. Unmatched junction bases numbered 2, after V lost 2 bases and J lost 4 bases. Germline V lookup: CDR1 SNHLY, CDR2 FYNNEI.

V gene TRBV10-3 combines with J gene TRBJ2-3; the D is unclear. This CDR3 has 13 residues. Germline loops: CDR1 ENHRY, CDR2 SYGVKD. V was clipped by 4 bases and J by 5 bases, with 10 bases between them. The CDR3 DNA sequence: TGTGCCATCAGTGTAGAAGTTCGAGATACGCAGTATTTT. It specifies CAISVEVRDTQYF.

The V and J genes are TRBV6-5 and TRBJ2-2, with a tentative D call TRBD1 (5 bases). Trimming cost V 2 bases and J 7 bases, with 14 bases left between them. Germline V gives CDR1 MNHEY, CDR2 SVGAGI. The CDR3 loop spans 15 amino acids. CDR3 in DNA: TGTGCCAGCAGTTACGTCAGGGCTAGGGGCGGGGAGCTGTTTTTT. It encodes CASSYVRARGGELFF.

J is TRBJ1-5 and V is TRBV7-8; no clear D. V lost 4 bases to trimming and J lost 4 bases, with 11 bases between them. Germline V lookup: CDR1 SGHVS, CDR2 FQNEAQ. This CDR3 region has 14 residues. Here the CDR3 reads CASSSRWFNQPQHF. CDR3 in DNA: TGTGCCAGCAGCTCTCGGTGGTTTAATCAGCCCCAGCATTTT. The whole variable domain, filled in from reference TRBV7-8 and TRBJ1-5, reads GAGVSQSPRYKVAKRGQDVALRCDPISGHVSLFWYQQALGQGPEFLTYFQNEAQLDKSGLPSDRFFAERPEGSVSTLKIQRTQQEDSAVYLCASSSRWFNQPQHFGDGTRLSIL.

This chain's CDR3 is CAIQGAVSTDTQYF. In nucleotides, the CDR3 is TGTGCCATCCAGGGGGCGGTGAGCACAGATACGCAGTATTTT. The rearrangement uses TRBV10-3 and TRBJ2-3; 8 nucleotides align to TRBD1. The CDR3 extends over 14 amino acids. Germline V CDR1 and CDR2: ENHRY, SYGVKD. V lost 8 bases to trimming and J lost 0 bases; unmatched junction nucleotides: 4.

The gene calls are TRBV18 and TRBJ1-2; no reliable D call. The CDR3 runs 13 residues. Germline V CDR1 and CDR2: KGHSH, LQKENI. V was cut by 0 bases and J by 4 bases, with 6 bases left in between. This CDR3 reads CASSPPLLYGYTF. DNA of the CDR3: TGTGCCAGCTCACCACCCCTTCTCTATGGCTACACCTTC. Based on the CDR3 plus reference TRBV18 and TRBJ1-2, the full variable domain is NAGVMQNPRHLVRRRGQEARLRCSPMKGHSHVYWYRQLPEEGLKFMVYLQKENIIDESGMPKERFSAEFPKEGPSILRIQQVVRGDSAAYFCASSPPLLYGYTFGSGTRLTVV.

J is TRBJ2-3 and V is TRBV7-7; D is perhaps TRBD2 (5 bases). V lost 3 bases, J lost 2 bases, and 6 bases lay in between. CDR1 and CDR2 from the germline V gene are SSHAT and FNYEAQ (reference sequence). CDR3 size: 13 residues. CDR3 in amino acids: CASSFGNTDTQYF. In nucleotides, the CDR3 is TGTGCCAGCAGCTTCGGGAACACAGATACGCAGTATTTT. The whole variable domain, remainder taken from reference TRBV7-7 and TRBJ2-3, is GAGVSQSPRYKVTKRGQDVTLRCDPISSHATLYWYQQALGQGPEFLTYFNYEAQPDKSGLPSDRFSAERPEGSISTLTIQRTEQRDSAMYRCASSFGNTDTQYFGPGTRLTVL.

The chain employs TRBV2 and TRBJ2-3; TRBD2 matches at 10 bases. V trimming: 7 bases; J trimming: 2 bases; junction bases outside the gene matches: 6. CDR1 SNHLY and CDR2 FYNNEI come from the germline V gene. The length of the CDR3 is 15 residues. The CDR3 here is CASNLAGAFTDTQYF. CDR3 DNA sequence: TGTGCCAGCAACCTAGCGGGGGCCTTCACAGATACGCAGTATTTT.

This chain uses TRBV5-1 with TRBJ2-3; D is unresolved. The CDR3 extends over 14 amino acids. V lost 9 bases to trimming and J lost 0 bases, with 14 bases between them. Germline CDR1 SGHRS, CDR2 YFSETQ. CDR3 amino acids: CATRAQLSTDTQYF. The CDR3 DNA follows: TGCGCCACCCGGGCCCAATTGAGCACAGATACGCAGTATTTT.

The rearrangement joins TRBV13 to TRBJ2-3; no clear D. The V gene's germline CDR1 is PRHDT and CDR2 FYEKMQ (reference sequence). This CDR3 is 15 amino acids long. Deletions cut 5 bases from V and 2 bases from J, with 14 bases between. The DNA of the CDR3 is TGTGCCAGCAGCCCCCCCTTGACAACCACAGATACGCAGTATTTT. It codes for CASSPPLTTTDTQYF. The full variable domain, completed using reference TRBV13 and TRBJ2-3, is AAGVIQSPRHLIKEKRETATLKCYPIPRHDTVYWYQQGPGQDPQFLISFYEKMQSDKGSIPDRFSAQQFSDYHSELNMSSLELGDSALYFCASSPPLTTTDTQYFGPGTRLTVL.